A selection of T cell receptor beta chains follows, all from one sample in a study of T cell responses to AZD1222 COVID-19 vaccine. Sequenced by immunoSEQ multiplex PCR; TCRdb stores in-frame clones only, minus some. The repertoire holds about 130,000 clones, with 90% as singletons. The sample here was peripheral blood, taken on day 0 of AZD1222 vaccination. All receptors derive from an adult in good health. Each CDR3 is given with its conserved first and last residue. Fields, in order: J gene, clone size, V gene, D gene, CDR3 DNA, CDR3 protein. The D gene is left open where the match is weak. Clone size appears in some rows only: once, few, many, or a class for an expanded clone.

>TRBJ1-2|-|TRBV28|-
TGTGCCAGCAGCACGGGGACACTTTATTATGGCTACACCTTC
CASSTGTLYYGYTF
>TRBJ2-7|-|TRBV5-4|TRBD2
TGTGCCAGCAGCTTGTTACTAGCGGGGGGCTACGAGCAGTACTTC
CASSLLLAGGYEQYF
>TRBJ1-5|once|TRBV6-1|-
TGTGCCAGCACCTTAGACAGTCGGCCAAATCAGCCCCAGCATTTT
CASTLDSRPNQPQHF
>TRBJ2-7|few|TRBV7-2|TRBD1
TGTGCCAGCAGCTTATATGGACAGGGGGGGACCTACGAGCAGTACTTC
CASSLYGQGGTYEQYF
>TRBJ1-5|-|TRBV19|-
TGTGCCAGTAGTCCCGGACAGACTTACAATCAGCCCCAGCATTTT
CASSPGQTYNQPQHF
>TRBJ2-5|-|TRBV5-5|TRBD1
TGTGCCAGCAGCTTGGGGGACAGCCTACTTTCGGAGACCCAGTACTTC
CASSLGDSLLSETQYF
>TRBJ2-3|once|TRBV3-1/TRBV3-2|-
TGTGCCAGCAGCCAAGATCGACGGATTTCGGATACGCAGTATTTT
CASSQDRRISDTQYF
>TRBJ2-5|-|TRBV7-9|TRBD1
TGTGCCAGCAGGGAGACAGGGTACCAAGAGACCCAGTACTTC
CASRETGYQETQYF
>TRBJ2-1|-|TRBV27|TRBD1
TGTGCCAGCAGTTACAGGGGGCCCTACAATGAGCAGTTCTTC
CASSYRGPYNEQFF
>TRBJ2-5|-|TRBV19|-
TGTGCCACCCGTAGAGGTGGGGAGACCCAGTACTTC
CATRRGGETQYF
>TRBJ1-1|-|TRBV6-5|-
TGTGCCAGCAAGCGGGGATCGAACACTGAAGCTTTCTTT
CASKRGSNTEAFF
>TRBJ1-1|-|TRBV9|-
TGTGCCAGCACCCCCCGGGACTTGAACACTGAAGCTTTCTTT
CASTPRDLNTEAFF
>TRBJ1-1|-|TRBV19|-
TGTGCCAGTAGTCTCCAGGCGACTGAAGCTTTCTTT
CASSLQATEAFF
>TRBJ1-2|-|TRBV7-2|-
TGTGCCAGCAGCCTCGGACAGAACTATGGCTACACCTTC
CASSLGQNYGYTF
>TRBJ1-1|-|TRBV11-3|-
TGTGCCAGCAGCTTAGATGGGCGAATGGGGAACACTGAAGCTTTCTTT
CASSLDGRMGNTEAFF
>TRBJ1-1|once|TRBV5-1|-
TGCGCCAGCAGCTTGGGGGTAGGGGTTTATGACACTGAAGCTTTCTTT
CASSLGVGVYDTEAFF
>TRBJ1-5|-|TRBV6-4|-
TGTGCCAGCAGTGCAGGGGTTAATCAGCCCCAGCATTTT
CASSAGVNQPQHF
>TRBJ2-1|-|TRBV4-1|TRBD2
TGCGCCAGCCGAGCTAGCGGGAGTTCCTACAATGAGCAGTTCTTC
CASRASGSSYNEQFF
>TRBJ2-4|-|TRBV9|-
TGTGCCAGCAGCGTAGCAGGCCAGGAAGGGAACATTCAGTACTTC
CASSVAGQEGNIQYF
>TRBJ2-5|-|TRBV11-2|-
TGTGCCAGCAGCTTAAACCAAGAGACCCAGTACTTC
CASSLNQETQYF
>TRBJ1-4|once|TRBV9|-
TGTGCCAGCAGCGTAGCGCAAGGATACACTAATGAAAAACTGTTTTTT
CASSVAQGYTNEKLFF
>TRBJ2-1|-|TRBV5-1|TRBD1
TGCGCCAGCGCGGACAGGGTCTCCTACAATGAGCAGTTCTTC
CASADRVSYNEQFF
>TRBJ2-6|-|TRBV5-1|-
TGCGCCAGCAGCTTGGGGCCCTCTGGGGCCAACGTCCTGACTTTC
CASSLGPSGANVLTF
>TRBJ1-1|-|TRBV6-4|-
TGTGCCAGCCGGTCTGGGAATATGAACACTGAAGCTTTCTTT
CASRSGNMNTEAFF
>TRBJ1-5|-|TRBV11-1|TRBD1
TGTGCCAGCACCCTATACAGGGGAGGATGCAAAACGCCCCAGCATTTT
CASTLYRGGCKTPQHF
>TRBJ1-2|-|TRBV7-9|-
TGTGCCAGCAGCTTAACCCCGGGGAGGGATGGGCCCTATGGCTACACCTTC
CASSLTPGRDGPYGYTF
>TRBJ1-4|-|TRBV5-5|TRBD1
TGTGCCAGCAGGGGGGACAGCCATAATGAAAAACTGTTTTTT
CASRGDSHNEKLFF
>TRBJ1-1|once|TRBV7-3|TRBD1
TGTGCCAGCAGCCCTAAACACGAGCGTATGGGACAGGGGGCCCTGAACACTGAAGCTTTCTTT
CASSPKHERMGQGALNTEAFF
>TRBJ1-6|few|TRBV2|-
TGTGCCAGCAGTTTATCTCCGGATTCACCCCTCCACTTT
CASSLSPDSPLHF
>TRBJ2-1|-|TRBV6-4|TRBD2
TGTGCCAGCAGCGGACTAGCGGGAGCCTCAGATGAGCAGTTCTTC
CASSGLAGASDEQFF
>TRBJ2-7|-|TRBV28|TRBD1
TGTGCCAGCAGTAGTCGGACAGGGGGGGTCTACGAGCAGTACTTC
CASSSRTGGVYEQYF
>TRBJ1-4|-|TRBV9|-
TGTGCCAGCAGCGTAGCTCCAACTAATGAAAAACTGTTTTTT
CASSVAPTNEKLFF
>TRBJ1-3|-|TRBV5-1|TRBD1
TGCGCCAGCAGCTTGACCCCGGGACAGACTGGAAACACCATATATTTT
CASSLTPGQTGNTIYF
>TRBJ2-5|-|TRBV5-4|-
TGTGCCAGCAGCTTCGCCCACTTCCAGGAGACCCAGTACTTC
CASSFAHFQETQYF
>TRBJ2-1|few|TRBV27|TRBD1
TGTGCCAGCAGTTTATGGGCAGGGGGCCTTAGGGAGCAGTTCTTC
CASSLWAGGLREQFF
>TRBJ2-7|-|TRBV7-2|-
TGTGCCAGCAGCCCCACGACAGTCTCCTACGAGCAGTACTTC
CASSPTTVSYEQYF
>TRBJ2-5|-|TRBV4-1|TRBD1
TGCGCCAGCAGCCCGGGACAGGGGCAGCGAGAGACCCAGTACTTC
CASSPGQGQRETQYF